A selection of T cell receptor beta chains follows, all from one sample in a study of yellow fever vaccine responses in identical twins. TCRdb used MiXCR to reprocess the RT-PCR reads, holding one entry per CDR3 protein. Here the sample spans some 4,600 distinct CDR3 sequences, 65% to 90% being singletons. Material: T cells from blood (PBMCs), unsorted or a sorted subset (not recorded which), obtained before or after yellow fever vaccination (not recorded which). Source of these receptors: a young woman who received the yellow fever vaccine. The CDR3 runs from the conserved cysteine through the conserved F or W. The D gene is left open where the match is weak. Size is omitted from some rows. Given values are once, few, many or a class for expanded clones.

V gene	J gene	clone size	D gene	CDR3 protein	CDR3 DNA
TRBV18	TRBJ1-6	few	-	CASSPIRQASNSPLHF	TGTGCCAGCTCACCCATTCGACAGGCTTCGAATTCACCCCTCCACTTT
TRBV19	TRBJ2-2	-	-	CASSIVRGAGTGELFF	TGTGCCAGTAGTATAGTTCGGGGGGCCGGAACCGGGGAGCTGTTTTTT
TRBV10-3	TRBJ2-3	-	TRBD2	CAISESSEGGPGDTQYF	TGTGCCATCAGTGAGTCTTCTGAGGGAGGGCCGGGTGATACGCAGTATTTT
TRBV4-1	TRBJ1-5	-	-	CASSQVSNQPQHF	TGCGCCAGCAGCCAAGTCTCCAATCAGCCCCAGCATTTT
TRBV3-1	TRBJ2-7	-	TRBD2	CASSQGGGSYEQYF	TGTGCCAGCAGCCAAGGCGGGGGGAGCTACGAGCAGTACTTC
TRBV29-1	TRBJ2-2	-	-	CSVTGPLYTGELFF	TGCAGCGTTACGGGCCCCCTCTACACCGGGGAGCTGTTTTTT
TRBV29-1	TRBJ2-2	-	TRBD2	CSVVAGTNTGELFF	TGCAGCGTGGTAGCGGGAACGAACACCGGGGAGCTGTTTTTT
TRBV11-1	TRBJ2-6	-	-	CASSLFGRGSSGANVLTF	TGTGCCAGCAGCTTATTTGGCAGGGGAAGCTCTGGGGCCAACGTCCTGACTTTC
TRBV29-1	TRBJ2-3	-	TRBD2	CSVSGTSGRITDTQYF	TGCAGCGTGTCGGGGACTAGCGGGAGGATAACAGATACGCAGTATTTT
TRBV13	TRBJ2-7	-	-	CASTLYYEQYF	TGTGCCAGCACCTTATACTACGAGCAGTACTTC
TRBV5-4	TRBJ2-5	-	-	CASSFELASLPQYF	TGTGCCAGCAGCTTTGAACTAGCCTCCCTGCCCCAGTACTTC
TRBV6-1	TRBJ1-5	few	TRBD1	CASRQQGTNQPQHF	TGTGCCAGCAGACAACAGGGGACTAATCAGCCCCAGCATTTT
TRBV12-3/TRBV12-4	TRBJ2-7	-	TRBD2	CASSRYLAAAGSYEQYF	TGTGCCAGCAGTCGCTACCTAGCGGCGGCCGGCTCCTACGAGCAGTACTTC
TRBV15	TRBJ1-1	-	-	CATSQGFDTEAFF	TGTGCCACCAGTCAGGGGTTCGACACTGAAGCTTTCTTT
TRBV10-3	TRBJ2-7	-	TRBD2	CAIRRASGPYEQYF	TGTGCCATCAGAAGGGCTAGCGGGCCCTACGAGCAGTACTTC
TRBV4-2	TRBJ2-5	-	-	CASTKMGTQYF	TGTGCCAGCACCAAAATGGGGACCCAGTACTTC
TRBV28	TRBJ1-2	-	-	CASSGVGGPYGYTF	TGTGCCAGCAGCGGGGTGGGGGGTCCCTATGGCTACACCTTC
TRBV5-1	TRBJ2-1	-	-	CASSPELVSINEQFF	TGCGCCAGCAGCCCGGAACTAGTATCTATCAATGAGCAGTTCTTC
TRBV10-1	TRBJ1-2	few	TRBD1	CASRRGQGDYGYTF	TGCGCCAGCAGGAGGGGACAGGGAGACTATGGCTACACCTTC
TRBV11-2	TRBJ2-1	-	-	CASSLYGGTQYNEQFF	TGTGCCAGCAGCTTATATGGCGGGACCCAATACAATGAGCAGTTCTTC
TRBV12-3/TRBV12-4	TRBJ2-2	-	-	CASREINGELFF	TGTGCCAGCAGAGAAATCAATGGGGAGCTGTTTTTT
TRBV7-3	TRBJ2-3	once	-	CASSLIGPDTQYF	TGTGCCAGCAGCTTAATAGGGCCAGATACGCAGTATTTT
TRBV5-6	TRBJ2-3	few	-	CASSPWGSVADTQYF	TGTGCCAGCAGCCCGTGGGGGTCGGTCGCAGATACGCAGTATTTT
TRBV29-1	TRBJ2-7	-	-	CSVELGSSNEQYF	TGCAGCGTTGAACTGGGGTCGTCCAACGAGCAGTACTTC
TRBV29-1	TRBJ2-5	-	-	CSSPKGETQYF	TGCAGCTCCCCTAAGGGAGAGACCCAGTACTTC
TRBV2	TRBJ2-7	-	-	CASSEDLAGAYEQYF	TGTGCCAGCAGTGAGGACCTAGCTGGGGCATACGAGCAGTACTTC
TRBV11-3	TRBJ2-1	once	-	CASSKGGASYNEQFF	TGTGCCAGCAGCAAAGGTGGGGCGTCCTACAATGAGCAGTTCTTC
TRBV5-6	TRBJ2-3	-	-	CASSAGGSGTDTQYF	TGTGCCAGCAGCGCCGGTGGCTCCGGCACAGATACGCAGTATTTT
TRBV29-1	TRBJ1-1	few	-	CSVYELRAFF	TGCAGCGTTTACGAGTTGCGAGCTTTCTTT
TRBV2	TRBJ2-1	-	-	CASSEQGMNEQFF	TGTGCCAGCAGTGAACAGGGGATGAATGAGCAGTTCTTC
TRBV20-1	TRBJ2-3	-	-	CSARVAGARITDTQYF	TGCAGTGCTAGAGTGGCAGGGGCGAGGATCACAGATACGCAGTATTTT
TRBV29-1	TRBJ2-2	-	-	CSVDPRDTGELFF	TGCAGCGTTGACCCCAGGGACACCGGGGAGCTGTTTTTT
TRBV6-5	TRBJ2-1	-	TRBD1	CASSYGRGPNEQFF	TGTGCCAGCAGTTACGGCAGGGGGCCCAATGAGCAGTTCTTC
TRBV11-1	TRBJ2-5	-	-	CASSLNAETQYF	TGTGCCAGCAGCTTAAACGCAGAGACCCAGTACTTC
TRBV29-1	TRBJ2-1	-	-	CSVRIYNEQFF	TGCAGCGTTAGAATATACAATGAGCAGTTCTTC
TRBV11-1	TRBJ2-4	-	-	CASSSARGKNIQYF	TGTGCCAGCAGCTCGGCTAGGGGCAAAAACATTCAGTACTTC
TRBV11-1	TRBJ1-3	-	-	CASSWSSGNTIYF	TGTGCCAGCAGCTGGAGCTCTGGAAACACCATATATTTT
TRBV7-9	TRBJ2-3	-	TRBD1	CASSLPRDRGPDTQYF	TGTGCCAGCAGCTTGCCCCGGGACAGGGGGCCAGATACGCAGTATTTT
TRBV29-1	TRBJ2-2	few	-	CSVEAHDTGELFF	TGCAGCGTTGAGGCACATGACACCGGGGAGCTGTTTTTT
TRBV11-2	TRBJ2-7	-	TRBD1	CASSFPRQGNPYEQYF	TGTGCCAGCAGCTTCCCCCGACAGGGGAACCCCTACGAGCAGTACTTC
TRBV28	TRBJ2-3	-	-	CASSGTPTDTQYF	TGTGCCAGCAGCGGGACCCCCACAGATACGCAGTATTTT
TRBV6-4	TRBJ2-2	-	-	CASSSANTGELFF	TGTGCCAGCAGCTCCGCGAACACCGGGGAGCTGTTTTTT
TRBV29-1	TRBJ1-1	-	-	CSVVRNTEAFF	TGCAGCGTTGTCAGGAACACTGAAGCTTTCTTT
TRBV11-3	TRBJ2-2	-	TRBD1	CASSPDRDGTGELFF	TGTGCCAGCAGTCCAGACAGGGACGGCACCGGGGAGCTGTTTTTT
TRBV6-2/TRBV6-3	TRBJ2-3	-	-	CASSLLRGHTDTQYF	TGTGCCAGCAGTTTGTTAAGGGGCCACACAGATACGCAGTATTTT
TRBV11-1	TRBJ2-2	-	-	CASSPNRNTGELFF	TGTGCCAGCAGCCCCAACAGGAACACCGGGGAGCTGTTTTTT
TRBV15	TRBJ2-2	-	-	CATSSSETGELFF	TGTGCCACCAGTAGCAGTGAAACCGGGGAGCTGTTTTTT
TRBV7-3	TRBJ2-1	once	TRBD1	CASSLVHQGAGEQFF	TGTGCCAGCAGCCTAGTCCATCAGGGGGCTGGAGAGCAGTTCTTC